The 13 T cell receptor beta chains given below trace back to one sample, sequenced in a study of cytomegalovirus exposure and HLA in healthy donors. The PCR was carried out with 60 Vbeta primers and 13 Jbeta primers. TCRdb's table, derived via immunoSEQ multiplex PCR, lists solely in-frame clones and lacks some. The table lists around 65,000 clones, roughly 80% of them singletons. Sequencing input: PBMCs. All receptors derive from a girl between 5 and 17 years old in good health and CMV-seropositive.

J is TRBJ2-5 and V is TRBV25-1, with D hard to call. This CDR3 comprises 14 residues. V lost 6 bases, J lost 2 bases, and 13 bases lay in between. Germline CDR1 reads MGHDK; CDR2 reads SYGVNS. CDR3 loop: CASRSLGRQETQYF. The CDR3, as DNA: TGTGCCAGCAGGAGCCTAGGCAGACAAGAGACCCAGTACTTC.

The chain employs TRBV5-6 and TRBJ2-7, with 8 bases that match TRBD1. Unmatched junction bases numbered 14, after V lost 3 bases and J lost 3 bases. Germline CDR1 is SGHDT and CDR2 is YYEEEE. The CDR3 totals 17 residues. CDR3 nucleotides: TGTGCCAGCAGCTATAATGACAGGGGAATACCCCACTACGAGCAGTACTTC. Protein product: CASSYNDRGIPHYEQYF. The variable domain in full, completed from reference TRBV5-6 and TRBJ2-7, reads DAGVTQSPTHLIKTRGQQVTLRCSPKSGHDTVSWYQQALGQGPQFIFQYYEEEERQRGNFPDRFSGHQFPNYSSELNVNALLLGDSALYLCASSYNDRGIPHYEQYFGPGTRLTVT.

V and J are TRBV30 and TRBJ1-2; 10 nucleotides agree with TRBD1. The germline gives CDR1 GTSNPN, CDR2 SVGIG (reference sequence). The CDR3 totals 14 residues. Trimming at V came to 4 bases and at J to 8 bases, leaving 10 bases not matched to a gene. The CDR3 spells CAWTADRGLGGYTF. CDR3 sequence (DNA): TGTGCCTGGACCGCCGACAGGGGGCTCGGGGGCTACACCTTC. The whole variable domain, remainder taken from reference TRBV30 and TRBJ1-2, is SQTIHQWPATLVQPVGSPLSLECTVEGTSNPNLYWYRQAAGRGLQLLFYSVGIGQISSEVPQNLSASRPQDRQFILSSKKLLLSDSGFYLCAWTADRGLGGYTFGSGTRLTVV.

Concerning this clone: At one of its ends the junction is not consistent with the germline gene, which may arise from a read error. This chain connects TRBV5-1 to TRBJ2-4; tentatively, D is TRBD2 (7 bases). CDR1 is SGHRS and CDR2 is YFSETQ in the germline V gene. The CDR3 runs to 15 residues. The CDR3 spells CASSRGEQGGTRVDF. The CDR3 region has the DNA TGCGCCAGCAGCCGGGGGGAACAGGGTGGTACCAGGGTCGACTTC.

For the CDR3, the DNA is TGCGCCAGCAGCTCGGGACTAGCTTACAATGAGCAGTTCTTC. It specifies CASSSGLAYNEQFF. V usage is TRBV5-1 and J usage is TRBJ2-1, with 9 bases matching TRBD2. The length of the CDR3 is 14 residues. The germline V gene has CDR1 SGHRS and CDR2 YFSETQ. Germline trimming cut 3 bases from V and 4 bases from J; bases unmatched to any gene: 2. Using reference TRBV5-1 and TRBJ2-1 for the parts outside the CDR3, the full variable domain is KAGVTQTPRYLIKTRGQQVTLSCSPISGHRSVSWYQQTPGQGLQFLFEYFSETQRNKGNFPGRFSGRQFSNSRSEMNVSTLELGDSALYLCASSSGLAYNEQFFGPGTRLTVL.

The CDR3 bases are TGTGCCATCAGTGAGTCGTCAGGGGGCAGGGATGGCTACACCTTC. It codes for CAISESSGGRDGYTF. This chain uses TRBV10-3 with TRBJ1-2, with TRBD1 identical over 8 bases. V gave up 0 bases and J gave up 6 bases; unmatched junction bases: 6. Germline lookup yields CDR1 ENHRY and CDR2 SYGVKD. This CDR3 has 15 amino acids.

The V gene is TRBV11-3, the J gene TRBJ2-5, with TRBD2 as a possible D gene (5 bases). This CDR3 is 13 amino acids long. CDR1 and CDR2 from the germline V gene are SGHNT and YENEEA. V lost 2 bases and J 4 bases, leaving 8 bases between the germline ends. CDR3 residues: CASSLRAGETQYF. CDR3 nucleotide sequence: TGTGCCAGCAGCTTACGGGCGGGAGAGACCCAGTACTTC.

The gene calls are TRBV6-5 and TRBJ2-7; 7 bases match TRBD1. CDR1 and CDR2 (germline): MNHEY, SVGAGI. The V segment lost 1 base and the J segment 5 bases; nucleotides outside the gene matches: 2. The CDR3 is 13 residues long. CDR3 DNA: TGTGCCAGCAGTTACTGGACAGGAGACGAGCAGTACTTC. Protein sequence: CASSYWTGDEQYF.

This rearrangement joins TRBV14 to TRBJ2-5; 9 bases line up with TRBD2. The CDR3 has 16 residues. Germline V lookup: CDR1 SGHDN, CDR2 FVKESK. Unmatched junction bases numbered 8, after V lost 2 bases and J lost 4 bases. The CDR3 spells CASSQNFLAGVETQYF. CDR3 coding DNA: TGTGCCAGCAGCCAAAACTTTTTAGCGGGAGTAGAGACCCAGTACTTC.

This clone appeared a few times. V and J are TRBV7-2 and TRBJ1-3; D call uncertain. The CDR3 totals 14 residues. The V end lost 5 bases, the J end lost 0 bases, and 8 bases lay between the germline ends. Per germline, CDR1 SGHTA and CDR2 FQGNSA. The CDR3 loop is CASSRPSSGNTIYF. CDR3 DNA: TGTGCCAGCAGCCGTCCGAGCTCTGGAAACACCATATATTTT.

This clone has a single count. The chain links TRBV7-9 to TRBJ1-1; 12 bases match TRBD1. The length of the CDR3 is 14 residues. The germline V gene encodes CDR1 SEHNR and CDR2 FQNEAQ (reference sequence). V lost 3 bases and J lost 7; bases outside the gene matches: 3. The CDR3 bases are TGTGCCAGCAGCTTGGGGACAGGGGGCGGTGAAGCTTTCTTT. Its protein is CASSLGTGGGEAFF.

J is TRBJ2-3 and V is TRBV2, with 13 bases fitting TRBD2. V trimming: 4 bases; J trimming: 4 bases; junction bases outside the gene matches: 5. The CDR3 spans 16 residues. Per germline, CDR1 SNHLY and CDR2 FYNNEI. The DNA for the CDR3 is TGTGCCAGCAGTGTGTCACTAGCGGGGGGGCCAGATACGCAGTATTTT. This encodes CASSVSLAGGPDTQYF.

This clone has a handful of counts. This chain uses TRBV4-3 with TRBJ1-2; D remains ambiguous. Germline V lookup: CDR1 LGHNA, CDR2 YSLEER. Trimming removed 0 bases at V and 4 bases at J, with 12 bases between. CDR3 length: 15 residues. The CDR3 DNA sequence: TGCGCCAGCAGCCAAGACCGCGGAGTCTCCTATGGCTACACCTTC. Its protein is CASSQDRGVSYGYTF.